One and the same sample provided the 23 T cell receptor beta chains below, sequenced in a study of T cell changes during pregnancy in multiple sclerosis. Produced via immunoSEQ multiplex PCR; TCRdb's table is partial and in-frame only. The data show approximately 110,000 clones, about 90% seen once. Sample: peripheral blood, taken in the third trimester of pregnancy. The receptors derive from a female donor with multiple sclerosis, enrolled in a pregnancy study.

V usage is TRBV9 and J usage is TRBJ2-5; the match to TRBD2 covers 8 bases. CDR1 is SGDLS and CDR2 is YYNGEE in the germline V gene. CDR3 length equals 16 residues. With 0 bases clipped from V and 3 bases from J, the junction kept 7 bases outside the gene matches. The CDR3 nucleotides are TGTGCCAGCAGCGTAGGTTTAGCGGGGAATGAAGAGACCCAGTACTTC. Translating gives CASSVGLAGNEETQYF. Full variable domain (outside the CDR3, taken from reference TRBV9 and TRBJ2-5): DSGVTQTPKHLITATGQRVTLRCSPRSGDLSVYWYQQSLDQGLQFLIQYYNGEERAKGNILERFSAQQFPDLHSELNLSSLELGDSALYFCASSVGLAGNEETQYFGPGTRLLVL.

The chain uses TRBV19 and TRBJ1-1; D is perhaps TRBD1 (5 bases). The length of the CDR3 is 15 residues. Germline-derived CDR1 and CDR2 are LNHDA and SQIVND (reference sequence). Trimming left V 5 bases short and J 0 bases short, with 13 bases between. CDR3 sequence (DNA): TGTGCCAGTAGTGTACAGGCACCCATGAACACTGAAGCTTTCTTT. As protein: CASSVQAPMNTEAFF.

This chain uses TRBV15 with TRBJ2-2, with a weak D call TRBD1 (5 bases). The V gene lost 1 base and the J gene lost 4 bases, with 10 bases spanning the gap. Germline CDR1 and CDR2: LNHNV and YYDKDF (reference sequence). There are 15 residues in the CDR3. DNA for the CDR3: TGTGCCACCAGCAGAGCAAGGCAGGGCACCGGGGAGCTGTTTTTT. Amino acid sequence: CATSRARQGTGELFF.

This clone was detected once. The chain is built from TRBV4-1 and TRBJ2-4; weak D call: TRBD1 (6 bases). The CDR3 runs 15 residues. V was cut by 1 base and J by 6 bases, with 13 bases left in between. The germline V gene has CDR1 MGHRA and CDR2 YSYEKL. CDR3 sequence: CASSQGGGSGNIQYF. The CDR3 region has the DNA TGCGCCAGCAGCCAAGGAGGGGGTTCGGGAAACATTCAGTACTTC.

This rearrangement joins TRBV5-1 to TRBJ2-3, with D tentatively TRBD1 (6 bases). The CDR3 extends over 15 amino acids. Between the trimmed V and J ends, which lost 1 base and 3 bases, there was a span of 12 bases. Per germline, CDR1 SGHRS and CDR2 YFSETQ. CDR3 sequence: CASSLNRVGTDTQYF. The DNA for the CDR3 is TGCGCCAGCAGCTTGAACAGGGTCGGTACAGATACGCAGTATTTT.

This rearrangement joins TRBV18 to TRBJ2-7; TRBD2 matches at 9 bases. Germline-derived CDR1 and CDR2 are KGHSH and LQKENI. Trimming took 2 bases from V and 7 from J; bases not matched to a gene: 12. The CDR3 is made up of 16 amino acids. The CDR3 sequence: CASSPGLAGSRGEQYF. The CDR3 bases are TGTGCCAGCTCACCAGGGCTAGCGGGATCCCGGGGTGAGCAGTACTTC.

J is TRBJ2-3 and V is TRBV30; weak D call: TRBD2 (7 bases). Germline CDR1 is GTSNPN and CDR2 is SVGIG (reference sequence). The ends were cut back, 3 bases at V and 2 bases at J, with 12 bases in the middle. The CDR3 sequence is 14 residues long. CDR3 in amino acids: CAWRFAGATDTQYF. The CDR3 DNA reads as TGTGCCTGGAGGTTTGCGGGGGCCACAGATACGCAGTATTTT.

The genes are TRBV28 and TRBJ2-1; 7 nucleotides agree with TRBD1. CDR1 is MDHEN, CDR2 SYDVKM, per germline. This CDR3 contains 14 residues. Trimming at V came to 4 bases and at J to 14 bases, leaving 14 bases not matched to a gene. The DNA of the CDR3 is TGTGCCAGCAGTTCCTATGAAGGGGGCAAGGTTGAGTTCTTC. Protein product: CASSSYEGGKVEFF.

This chain links TRBV5-1 with TRBJ2-2, with 12 positions matching TRBD2. Trimming at V came to 4 bases and at J to 6 bases, leaving 7 bases not matched to a gene. Germline V gives CDR1 SGHRS, CDR2 YFSETQ. This CDR3 spans 16 amino acids. The CDR3: CASSLRLAGAPGELFF. The CDR3 DNA follows: TGCGCCAGCAGCCTCAGACTAGCGGGAGCCCCCGGGGAGCTGTTTTTT.

V usage is TRBV30 and J usage is TRBJ1-3, with D possibly being TRBD1 (6 bases). The CDR3 totals 15 residues. Germline V lookup: CDR1 GTSNPN, CDR2 SVGIG (reference sequence). Trimming removed 1 base at V and 0 bases at J, with 10 bases between. The CDR3 reads CAWSGGHPSGNTIYF. The CDR3 DNA reads as TGTGCCTGGAGTGGGGGACATCCCTCTGGAAACACCATATATTTT.

The rearrangement links TRBV5-4 to TRBJ2-1, with a possible D match to TRBD2 (6 bases). Trimming left V 4 bases short and J 4 bases short, with 18 bases between. This CDR3 spans 16 amino acids. Germline V CDR1 and CDR2: SGHNT, YYREEE (reference sequence). In DNA form, the CDR3 reads TGTGCCAGCAGCCCACGTAGTGGACTAAGTTACAATGAGCAGTTCTTC. Translating it yields CASSPRSGLSYNEQFF. Full variable domain (outside the CDR3, taken from reference TRBV5-4 and TRBJ2-1): ETGVTQSPTHLIKTRGQQVTLRCSSQSGHNTVSWYQQALGQGPQFIFQYYREEENGRGNFPPRFSGLQFPNYSSELNVNALELDDSALYLCASSPRSGLSYNEQFFGPGTRLTVL.

This clone has just one count. The rearrangement uses TRBV10-3 and TRBJ1-4; 7 bases match TRBD1. Germline CDR1 and CDR2: ENHRY and SYGVKD. The CDR3 runs to 13 residues. V lost 5 bases, J lost 3 bases, and 0 bases stayed unmatched. CDR3 nucleotide sequence: TGTGCCATCAGTACAGGGGCTAATGAAAAACTGTTTTTT. Protein product: CAISTGANEKLFF.

This chain connects TRBV29-1 to TRBJ2-7; tentative D call: TRBD2 (6 bases). Germline CDR1 and CDR2: SQVTM and ANQGSEA. Trimming stripped 7 bases from V and 7 bases from J, with 17 bases between. The CDR3 loop spans 12 amino acids. CDR3 nucleotide sequence: TGCAGCGCCGGACACCCGGCGGGGGAGCAGTACTTC. This sequence encodes CSAGHPAGEQYF.

CDR3 sequence (DNA): TGCGCCAGCAGCTTGAGACAGAATTCCTACGAGCAGTACTTC. Residues: CASSLRQNSYEQYF. V gene TRBV5-1 combines with J gene TRBJ2-7, with D possibly matching TRBD1 (5 bases). This CDR3 is built from 14 residues. Trimming shortened V by 1 base and J by 1 base, and 9 bases separated the two germline ends. Germline V gene lookup returns CDR1 SGHRS and CDR2 YFSETQ.

This chain connects TRBV21-1 to TRBJ1-6; TRBD1, the D gene given by the table, was not confirmed from the DNA. TRBV21-1 is labeled a pseudogene. The CDR3 is 13 amino acids. The CDR3 sequence: CASGDRPNSPLHF. CDR3 DNA: TGTGCCAGCGGGGACAGGCCCAATTCACCCCTCCACTTT.

The chain couples TRBV7-2 to TRBJ1-3; unclear D gene. CDR1 and CDR2 from the germline V gene are SGHTA and FQGNSA. This CDR3 is 15 amino acids long. V dropped 1 base and J dropped 8 bases, with 15 bases sitting between them. The CDR3 DNA reads TGTGCCAGCAGCTTAGGCGTGGTTCAGGCCGACACCATATATTTT. Protein product: CASSLGVVQADTIYF.

The rearrangement joins TRBV5-4 to TRBJ1-2; 12 nucleotides align to TRBD1. With 4 bases clipped from V and 3 bases from J, the junction kept 7 bases outside the gene matches. The CDR3 is 16 amino acids. The germline gives CDR1 SGHNT, CDR2 YYREEE (reference sequence). The CDR3 bases are TGTGCCAGCAGCCTGGGGGACAGGGGGCAGGACTATGGCTACACCTTC. Encoded protein: CASSLGDRGQDYGYTF. Using reference TRBV5-4 and TRBJ1-2 for the parts outside the CDR3, the full variable domain is ETGVTQSPTHLIKTRGQQVTLRCSSQSGHNTVSWYQQALGQGPQFIFQYYREEENGRGNFPPRFSGLQFPNYSSELNVNALELDDSALYLCASSLGDRGQDYGYTFGSGTRLTVV.

The chain links TRBV5-1 to TRBJ1-1; D possibly corresponds to TRBD1 (5 bases). From germline, CDR1 is SGHRS and CDR2 YFSETQ. This CDR3 has 13 amino acids. Trimming cost V 1 base and J 7 bases, with 11 bases left between them. DNA of the CDR3: TGCGCCAGCAGCTTGTTTGGGCAGGGTGAAGCTTTCTTT. It encodes CASSLFGQGEAFF.

The chain couples TRBV11-2 to TRBJ2-3; 8 nucleotides match TRBD2. The CDR3 extends over 15 amino acids. Trimming removed 4 bases from V and 0 bases from J; junction bases left unmatched: 3. From germline, CDR1 is SGHAT and CDR2 FQNNGV. DNA for the CDR3: TGTGCCAGCAGCTCACCTAGCGGGAGCACAGATACGCAGTATTTT. Translated, it gives CASSSPSGSTDTQYF.

Comment on this clone: Other DNA sequences in the sample encode the same CDR3. This chain joins TRBV19 and TRBJ1-2; 7 bases match TRBD1. V trimming: 3 bases; J trimming: 4 bases; junction bases outside the gene matches: 2. The CDR3 contains 13 residues. In germline, CDR1 is LNHDA, CDR2 SQIVND (reference sequence). The CDR3 sequence is CASSIEGAYGYTF. Written as DNA, the CDR3 is TGTGCCAGTAGTATCGAGGGGGCCTATGGCTACACCTTC. Full variable domain (missing parts from reference TRBV19 and TRBJ1-2): DGGITQSPKYLFRKEGQNVTLSCEQNLNHDAMYWYRQDPGQGLRLIYYSQIVNDFQKGDIAEGYSVSREKKESFPLTVTSAQKNPTAFYLCASSIEGAYGYTFGSGTRLTVV.

The chain has TRBV5-1 and TRBJ2-3; possible D gene TRBD2, 6 bases. The CDR3 runs 16 residues. Trimming took off 2 bases at V and 0 bases at J, with 13 bases between the two ends. Per the germline V gene, CDR1 is SGHRS and CDR2 is YFSETQ. CDR3 bases: TGCGCCAGCAGCTTCCTCGGGAGAACTAGCACAGATACGCAGTATTTT. Its translation: CASSFLGRTSTDTQYF.

The chain combines TRBV30 with TRBJ1-1, with no clear D. Trimming removed 8 bases from V and 2 bases from J, with 9 bases in between. CDR1 is GTSNPN and CDR2 is SVGIG in the germline V gene (reference sequence). There are 11 residues in the CDR3. The DNA for the CDR3 is TGTGCCCAAGGAGTCAACACTGAAGCTTTCTTT. The encoded protein is CAQGVNTEAFF.

This sequence joins TRBV5-1 and TRBJ2-1, with TRBD1 identical over 9 bases. Per the germline V gene, CDR1 is SGHRS and CDR2 is YFSETQ. This CDR3 is 15 amino acids long. The V segment lost 3 bases and the J segment 8 bases; nucleotides outside the gene matches: 9. The CDR3 loop is CASSSGQGSYHEQFF. In nucleotides, the CDR3 is TGCGCCAGCAGCTCTGGACAGGGGTCGTATCATGAGCAGTTCTTC.